The present TCR beta chain was sequenced within a study of identical twins (dated by TCRdb to the mid-2010s). Turning to the overall study: To test whether fetal clonotypes persist, the study used deep sequencing on TCR alpha and beta repertoires from monozygotic twins, unrelated adults of various ages, and cord blood. To rule out contamination, replicate twin experiments were performed at different times with different library preparation protocols.

Library preparation was by 5' RACE. Sequencing relied on an Illumina HiSeq 2000. A universal primer binding site was added through template switching, and the final cDNA carried a unique molecular identifier so that TCR cDNA molecules could be counted accurately. Specific primers in the conserved constant-segment region were used to synthesize first-strand cDNA for TCR alpha and beta chains. Each cDNA library was double barcoded, with a SMART-Mk sample barcode plus Illumina barcodes, to control for contamination. TruSeq adapter sequences, together with Illumina sample barcodes, were added in two successive PCR steps. TCR alpha and beta cDNA libraries were sequenced on the Illumina HiSeq platform with custom primers. As for the original processing: MiGEC processed the raw reads to extract unique molecular identifiers, while MiXCR was used to determine the CDR3 positions. For each individual, recombination models were inferred using an EM algorithm with the repgenHMM and IGoR tools. Shared clonotypes were analyzed with the tcR package in R, and sharing was normalized by the product of cloneset sizes. Out-of-frame nonproductive sequences were analyzed to study raw recombination free of thymic and clonal selection effects. TCRdb trimmed public reads at Q25 via fastp, called clones via MiXCR and kept in-frame beta chains. Rows with one shared CDR3 protein collapse into an entry with the most common genes and DNA. The V and J calls here are based on TCRdb, not the publication. This sample comprises about 220,000 distinct CDR3 sequences, about 7.5% of them detected only once. The top ten constitute less than 2% of the sample.

The junction carries 10 bases between V and J, which are trimmed by 4 bases and 0 bases respectively. The CDR3 has 14 amino acids, counting the end cysteine and phenylalanine. Only the CDR3 DNA stays, 42 bases, in frame from base 1. According to the germline V gene, CDR1 reads SGHVS and CDR2 reads FQNEAQ. Concerning this clonotype: No cognate antigen has been identified for it. Base qualities are not provided; no much larger clone lies one nucleotide away.

Results the study describes overall, beyond this receptor: Conclusions relied on cross-sectional statistical analysis, since the same donors could not be followed over many years. Recombination models systematically underestimated out-of-frame TCR alpha sharing in monozygotic twins but agreed with sharing between unrelated individuals. Abundant cord blood beta clonotypes had fewer insertions, young adult naive repertoires showed a similar but weaker trend, and memory repertoires showed no such trend. Zero-insertion analyses could be partly confounded by invariant T cells such as MAIT and iNKT, though diverse VJ usage argued against such confounding for most clonotypes. Out-of-frame TCR alpha sequences shared between twins showed an excess of low generation-probability sequences compared with coincidental sharing between unrelated individuals. A weaker excess of twin sharing was found in beta out-of-frame sequences because the signal-to-noise ratio was lowered by fewer shared sequences.

Every donor in the study was a healthy Caucasian. Three pairs of female monozygotic twins, all aged about 18 to 30 years, made up the twin cohort. Using Miltenyi CD45RO+ enrichment and human naive T-cell isolation kits, memory (CD45RO+) and naive T cells were isolated from PBMC. These data were likewise used in another study, on yellow fever vaccine responses in identical twins. According to the second study: According to the authors, in identical twins the way T cells responded to vaccination appeared partly convergent and partly personalized. In the study, vaccine-responding T cell clones were precisely tracked in identical twins.

Sequencing input: memory (CD45RO+) T cells sorted from blood. The cell subset or site label for this specimen denotes: CD45RO+ enriched T cells. The chain links TRBV7-8 with TRBJ2-7, with no confidently assigned D gene. This TCR came from a woman younger than 30 in good health. This receptor has the CDR3 CASSSEVISYEQYF. At the DNA level, the sequence is TGTGCCAGCAGCTCAGAGGTCATCTCCTACGAGCAGTACTTC.